These 21 T cell receptor beta chains were sequenced from one sample in a study of cytomegalovirus exposure and HLA in healthy donors. 13 Jbeta primers and 60 Vbeta primers were used for the PCR. The table came from immunoSEQ multiplex PCR; TCRdb's copy has only in-frame clones and leaves some out. The sample records 200,000 or so clones, roughly 82% being singletons. The sample consisted of PBMCs. The receptors come from a woman between 50 and 59 years old in good health and CMV-seropositive.

A single count supports this clone. The rearrangement links TRBV7-2 to TRBJ2-7, with D perhaps TRBD2 (6 bases). Trimming shortened V by 5 bases and J by 2 bases, and 16 bases separated the two germline ends. The CDR3 has 15 residues. Germline values: CDR1 SGHTA, CDR2 FQGNSA. CDR3 residues: CASSEDFSGAYEQYF. The CDR3 DNA reads TGTGCCAGCAGCGAAGATTTTAGCGGAGCCTACGAGCAGTACTTC. Full variable domain (outside the CDR3, taken from reference TRBV7-2 and TRBJ2-7): GAGVSQSPSNKVTEKGKDVELRCDPISGHTALYWYRQSLGQGLEFLIYFQGNSAPDKSGLPSDRFSAERTGGSVSTLTIQRTQQEDSAVYLCASSEDFSGAYEQYFGPGTRLTVT.

The chain employs TRBV9 and TRBJ2-6; D might be TRBD1 (6 bases). Germline loops: CDR1 SGDLS, CDR2 YYNGEE. This CDR3 is built from 15 residues. V gave up 3 bases and J gave up 3 bases, with 10 bases separating them. The CDR3 DNA follows: TGTGCCAGCAGCGGAACAGGGATTGGGGCCAACGTCCTGACTTTC. The encoded protein is CASSGTGIGANVLTF. Using reference TRBV9 and TRBJ2-6 for the parts outside the CDR3, the full variable domain is DSGVTQTPKHLITATGQRVTLRCSPRSGDLSVYWYQQSLDQGLQFLIQYYNGEERAKGNILERFSAQQFPDLHSELNLSSLELGDSALYFCASSGTGIGANVLTFGAGSRLTVL.

V usage is TRBV4-1 and J usage is TRBJ2-5, with 14 nucleotides matching TRBD2. The germline V gene encodes CDR1 MGHRA and CDR2 YSYEKL. Trimming took 1 base from V and 4 from J; bases not matched to a gene: 5. The CDR3 runs to 17 residues. The CDR3 region is CASSQALTSGGVETQYF. The CDR3 DNA is TGCGCCAGCAGCCAAGCCCTGACTAGCGGGGGGGTAGAGACCCAGTACTTC.

This sequence joins TRBV6-5 and TRBJ2-7, with D perhaps matching TRBD1 (6 bases). CDR1 MNHEY and CDR2 SVGAGI come from the germline V gene. The ends were cut back, 4 bases at V and 2 bases at J, with 15 bases in the middle. The CDR3 is made up of 15 amino acids. CDR3 sequence: CASSSNRDPTYEQYF. In nucleotides, the CDR3 is TGTGCCAGCAGTTCGAACAGGGACCCCACCTACGAGCAGTACTTC.

This chain uses TRBV14 with TRBJ2-3; weak D call: TRBD1 (6 bases). CDR3 length: 16 residues. V lost 5 bases, J lost 6 bases, and 21 bases lay in between. Germline V gene data show CDR1 as SGHDN and CDR2 as FVKESK. The CDR3 nucleotides read TGTGCCAGCAGCTCCCAAGGGGGAGCCGGCGGTGATACGCAGTATTTT. Protein: CASSSQGGAGGDTQYF. Together with reference TRBV14 and TRBJ2-3, the CDR3 gives the full variable domain: EAGVTQFPSHSVIEKGQTVTLRCDPISGHDNLYWYRRVMGKEIKFLLHFVKESKQDESGMPNNRFLAERTGGTYSTLKVQPAELEDSGVYFCASSSQGGAGGDTQYFGPGTRLTVL.

The chain combines TRBV19 with TRBJ1-6; D perhaps matches TRBD1 (5 bases). V shed 7 bases and J shed 8 bases, with 12 bases lying between them. Germline CDR1 LNHDA, CDR2 SQIVND (reference sequence). The CDR3 extends over 13 amino acids. CDR3: CASNSPGYSPLHF. The CDR3 DNA reads as TGTGCCAGTAACAGCCCAGGGTATTCACCCCTCCACTTT.

The chain employs TRBV6-1 and TRBJ2-7; 8 bases line up with TRBD1. The CDR3 runs 16 residues. J was trimmed by 2 bases and V by 2 bases; bases with no gene match: 8. Germline lookup yields CDR1 MNHNS and CDR2 SASEGT. The CDR3 is CASSEFAGGEPYEQYF. The CDR3 nucleotides are TGTGCCAGCAGTGAATTCGCAGGGGGCGAACCCTACGAGCAGTACTTC.

The sample holds one count of this clone. V gene TRBV11-2 combines with J gene TRBJ1-1; D gene unclear. The germline V and J ends were trimmed by 5 bases and 7 bases, with 17 bases remaining between them. Germline lookup yields CDR1 SGHAT and CDR2 FQNNGV. The CDR3 consists of 14 residues. In nucleotides, the CDR3 is TGTGCCAGCAGCCCACGGACTGGGCGGGGTGAAGCTTTCTTT. Translating it yields CASSPRTGRGEAFF.

The genes are TRBV28 and TRBJ1-1; no clear D gene. The CDR3 totals 13 residues. Germline V gives CDR1 MDHEN, CDR2 SYDVKM. V was pared by 2 bases and J by 11 bases, with 15 bases between. In DNA, the CDR3 is TGTGCCAGCAGTTTAGAGAATCCTAAGGAGGCTTTCTTT. This translates into CASSLENPKEAFF.

For the CDR3, the DNA is TGTGCCAGCACCGGAGGAGGGACAGGGGCCTACGAGCAGTACTTC. Encoded protein: CASTGGGTGAYEQYF. The chain carries TRBV28 and TRBJ2-7, with 10 bases identical to TRBD1. The germline CDR1 and CDR2 sequences are MDHEN and SYDVKM. The CDR3 has 15 amino acids. The V and J ends lost 7 bases and 2 bases, in that order; junction bases with no gene match: 8.

CDR3 region: CASSSIQGTGELFF. The CDR3 DNA follows: TGTGCCAGCAGCTCGATTCAGGGTACCGGGGAGCTGTTTTTT. The chain combines TRBV5-8 with TRBJ2-2, with D maybe TRBD1 (5 bases). Germline-derived CDR1 and CDR2 are SGHTS and YDEGEE. There are 14 residues in the CDR3. Trimming took off 3 bases at V and 5 bases at J, with 11 bases between the two ends.

The CDR3 nucleotides are TGTGCCAGCAGTTCAAGGAAGGGGGCGCAGAGTGAGCAGTTCTTC. Protein sequence: CASSSRKGAQSEQFF. The V and J genes are TRBV27 and TRBJ2-1, with 7 bases matching TRBD1. CDR1 and CDR2 (germline): MNHEY, SMNVEV (reference sequence). The CDR3 consists of 15 residues. V was pared by 4 bases and J by 9 bases, with 12 bases of the junction left unmatched.

V gene TRBV9 combines with J gene TRBJ2-3, with TRBD2 identical over 8 bases. CDR1 and CDR2 (germline): SGDLS, YYNGEE. CDR3 length equals 16 residues. J gave up 2 bases and V 1 base, and 6 bases lay outside the gene matches. The CDR3 spells CASSVLGLANTDTQYF. The CDR3 DNA is TGTGCCAGCAGCGTATTAGGACTAGCTAACACAGATACGCAGTATTTT.

The chain uses TRBV7-8 and TRBJ2-1, with TRBD1 matching 7 bases. This CDR3 comprises 15 residues. Germline V gene data show CDR1 as SGHVS and CDR2 as FQNEAQ. V trimming: 5 bases; J trimming: 8 bases; junction bases outside the gene matches: 12. This chain's CDR3 is CASSNPGTVVDEQFF. CDR3 bases: TGTGCCAGCAGCAATCCCGGGACAGTGGTGGATGAGCAGTTCTTC.

The CDR3 loop is CASSERRGRGDYGYTF. The CDR3 coding sequence is TGTGCCAGCAGTGAACGTCGGGGGAGGGGTGACTATGGCTACACCTTC. The chain recombines TRBV6-1 with TRBJ1-2, with D possibly TRBD1 on 5 matching bases. The CDR3 contains 16 residues. Germline V gene sequence: CDR1 MNHNS, CDR2 SASEGT. The ends were cut back, 2 bases at V and 3 bases at J, with 16 bases in the middle.

The chain carries TRBV5-4 and TRBJ1-2, with D perhaps TRBD1 (6 bases). This CDR3 has 15 amino acids. Germline V lookup: CDR1 SGHNT, CDR2 YYREEE (reference sequence). V lost 4 bases, J lost 4 bases, and 17 bases lay in between. The CDR3 protein is CASSPGGGRTYGYTF. The CDR3 nucleotides read TGTGCCAGCAGCCCCGGGGGGGGCAGGACCTATGGCTACACCTTC.

This clone was seen a handful of times. The genes are TRBV5-5 and TRBJ1-3; D remains ambiguous. Deletions cut 5 bases from V and 0 bases from J, with 18 bases between. The germline CDR1 and CDR2 sequences are SGHKS and YYEKEE (reference sequence). This CDR3 is 17 amino acids long. The CDR3 is CASRVPLRATSGNTIYF. DNA of the CDR3: TGTGCCAGCAGGGTCCCTCTGCGGGCCACCTCTGGAAACACCATATATTTT.

This clone occurred once. The J gene is TRBJ2-3, the V gene TRBV7-2, with 9 bases lining up with TRBD2. The ends lost 6 bases at V and 3 bases at J; junction bases unmatched: 7. CDR3 size: 15 residues. Germline-derived CDR1 and CDR2 are SGHTA and FQGNSA. The CDR3, as DNA: TGTGCCAGCAGGAAGCCGGGACTAGCAACAGATACGCAGTATTTT. It specifies CASRKPGLATDTQYF.

The V gene is TRBV28, the J gene TRBJ1-4; D not resolved. Trimming stripped 7 bases from V and 5 bases from J, with 17 bases between. The CDR3 runs 15 residues. CDR1 and CDR2 from the germline V gene are MDHEN and SYDVKM. CDR3 coding DNA: TGTGCCAGCAATTCTGAGGGTTTAGGGAATGAAAAACTGTTTTTT. Its protein is CASNSEGLGNEKLFF.

Only one count was recorded for this clone. V gene TRBV6-6 combines with J gene TRBJ2-3, with 8 nucleotides matching TRBD2. The J segment lost 1 base and the V segment lost 2 bases, leaving 5 bases of the junction unmatched. The CDR3 loop spans 16 amino acids. CDR1 and CDR2 (germline): MNHNY, SVGAGI (reference sequence). DNA of the CDR3: TGTGCCAGCAGTTACCCCAGAGCGGGGGGCACAGATACGCAGTATTTT. It encodes CASSYPRAGGTDTQYF.

The rearrangement joins TRBV7-9 to TRBJ1-1; possible D gene TRBD1, 6 bases. This CDR3 spans 13 amino acids. CDR1 is SEHNR, CDR2 FQNEAQ, per germline (reference sequence). Between the trimmed V and J ends, which lost 5 bases and 5 bases, there was a span of 12 bases. Here the CDR3 reads CASSRTRGTEAFF. The CDR3 coding sequence is TGTGCCAGCAGCCGCACCAGGGGAACTGAAGCTTTCTTT. The full variable domain, in which reference TRBV7-9 and TRBJ1-1 provide the parts outside the CDR3, is DTGVSQNPRHKITKRGQNVTFRCDPISEHNRLYWYRQTLGQGPEFLTYFQNEAQLEKSRLLSDRFSAERPKGSFSTLEIQRTEQGDSAMYLCASSRTRGTEAFFGQGTRLTVV.